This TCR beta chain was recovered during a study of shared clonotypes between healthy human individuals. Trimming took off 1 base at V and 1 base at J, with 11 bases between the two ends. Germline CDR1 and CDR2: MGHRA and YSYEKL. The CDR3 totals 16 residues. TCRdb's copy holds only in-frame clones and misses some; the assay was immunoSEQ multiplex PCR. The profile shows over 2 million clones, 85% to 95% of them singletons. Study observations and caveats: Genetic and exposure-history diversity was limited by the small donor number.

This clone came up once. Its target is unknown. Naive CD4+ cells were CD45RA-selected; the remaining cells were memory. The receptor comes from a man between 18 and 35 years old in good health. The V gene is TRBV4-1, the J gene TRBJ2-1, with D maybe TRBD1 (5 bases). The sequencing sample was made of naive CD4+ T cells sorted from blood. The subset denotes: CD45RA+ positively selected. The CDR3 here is CASSQVAAGSYNEQFF. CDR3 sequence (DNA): TGCGCCAGCAGCCAAGTCGCGGCAGGGTCCTACAATGAGCAGTTCTTC.